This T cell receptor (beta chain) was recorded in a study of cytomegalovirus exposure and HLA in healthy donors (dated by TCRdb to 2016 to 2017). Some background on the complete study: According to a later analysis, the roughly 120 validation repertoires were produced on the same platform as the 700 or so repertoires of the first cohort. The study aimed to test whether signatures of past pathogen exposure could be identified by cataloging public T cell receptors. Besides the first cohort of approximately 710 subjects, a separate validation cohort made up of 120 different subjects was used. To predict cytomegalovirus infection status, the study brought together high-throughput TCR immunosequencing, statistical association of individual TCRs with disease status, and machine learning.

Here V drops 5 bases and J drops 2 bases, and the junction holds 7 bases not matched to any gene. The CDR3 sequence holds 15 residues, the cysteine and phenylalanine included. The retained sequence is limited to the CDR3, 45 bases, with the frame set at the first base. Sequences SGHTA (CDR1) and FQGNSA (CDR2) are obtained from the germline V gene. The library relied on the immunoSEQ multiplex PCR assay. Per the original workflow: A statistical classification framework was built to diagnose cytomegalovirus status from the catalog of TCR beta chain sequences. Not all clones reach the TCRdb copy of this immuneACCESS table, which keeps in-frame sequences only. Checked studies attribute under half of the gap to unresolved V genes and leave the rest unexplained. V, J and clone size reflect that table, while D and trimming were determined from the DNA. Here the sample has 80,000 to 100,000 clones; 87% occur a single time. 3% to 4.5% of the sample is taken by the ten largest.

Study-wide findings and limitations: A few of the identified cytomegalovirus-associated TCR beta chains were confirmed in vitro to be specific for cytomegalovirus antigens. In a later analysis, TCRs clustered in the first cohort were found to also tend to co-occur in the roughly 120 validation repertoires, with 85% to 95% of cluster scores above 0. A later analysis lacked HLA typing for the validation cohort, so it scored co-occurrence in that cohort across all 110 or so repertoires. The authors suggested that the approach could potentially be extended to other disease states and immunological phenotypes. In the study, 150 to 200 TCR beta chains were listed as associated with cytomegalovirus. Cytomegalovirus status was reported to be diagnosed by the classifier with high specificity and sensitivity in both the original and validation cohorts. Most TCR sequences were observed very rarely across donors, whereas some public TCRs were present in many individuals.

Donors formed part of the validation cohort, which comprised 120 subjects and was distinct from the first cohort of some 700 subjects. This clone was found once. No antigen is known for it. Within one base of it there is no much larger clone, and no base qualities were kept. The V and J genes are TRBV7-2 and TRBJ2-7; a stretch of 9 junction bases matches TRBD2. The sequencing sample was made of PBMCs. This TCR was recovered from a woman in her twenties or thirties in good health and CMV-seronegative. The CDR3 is CASSLGTSPAYEQYF. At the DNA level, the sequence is TGTGCCAGCAGCCTAGGGACTAGCCCCGCCTACGAGCAGTACTTC.